This entry features one TCR beta chain sequence. It has no known antigen specificity. No clone much larger than this one lies a single base away; base qualities are absent. This specimen belongs to a study of a mutant IDH1 vaccine in newly diagnosed glioma (dated by TCRdb to the early 2020s). With respect to the entire study: Of the 32 patients who were treated, about 62% were male and approximately 40% were female, and the mean age was about 40 years. Prior to enrollment, patients had been given standard therapy consisting of radiotherapy alone, temozolomide alone, or radiochemotherapy with temozolomide, with the combination given to most patients. Peripheral blood was collected at six visits: V03 (baseline), V05, V07, V10, V12 and V13. For exploratory analyses, roughly 25 treated patients had longitudinal TCRB deep sequencing done wherever samples were available. The paper's findings and limits, for the study overall: Pseudoprogression appeared unrelated to alterations in the top peripheral T cell clonotypes detected by TCRB sequencing. Immune responses induced by the vaccine were seen in over 90% of patients across multiple MHC alleles. Availability determined which PBMC samples were chosen for TCRB deep sequencing. The authors noted that analyses of patient blood samples could not be reproduced because of sample limitations.

Trimming takes 2 bases off V and 9 bases off J; junction bases not matched to a gene: 11. Including cysteine and phenylalanine, the CDR3 has 16 amino acids. Of the read, only the CDR3 DNA is kept; its 48 bases are in frame from base 1. Looking up the germline V gene yields CDR1 MNHNS and CDR2 SASEGT. Read against the paper, the sample's time point label means: baseline, week 1 (first vaccination visit). The sample's treatment or condition label is to be understood as: pre-vaccination baseline after standard-of-care therapy. Newly diagnosed WHO grade 3 or 4 IDH1-mutant astrocytomas showing loss of nuclear ATRX were present in the donors. The samples were drawn from NOA16, a multicentre, single-arm, open-label phase I trial in Germany that tested a mutant IDH1 peptide vaccine in humans for the first time. For immunogenicity testing, the blood drawn at visit V03 was used as the baseline sample. Genomic DNA for TCRB sequencing was isolated from EDTA blood with the DNeasy Blood and Tissue Kit.

Libraries came from the immunoSEQ multiplex PCR assay. Rearranged TCR beta chain sequences were amplified with the hsTCRB Kit following the manufacturer's protocol. TCRB libraries were sequenced on an Illumina MiSeq. Under the source paper's analysis protocol: The kit vendor's proprietary platform handled demultiplexing, trimming and gene mapping. This is the immuneACCESS table as TCRdb keeps it, with only in-frame sequences that have V and J called. A part of the clones is gone; compared with another copy, unresolved V genes explain less than half, and the rest is unexplained. V, J and clone size reflect that table, while D and trimming were determined from the DNA. The sample includes some 23,000 clones, with around 93% observed a single time. Roughly 1.1% of the sample belongs to the ten largest clones.

The receptor chain draws on TRBV6-1 and TRBJ2-1; the central 9 bases match TRBD2. This receptor was taken from a man aged 35 to 55 with glioma. Sequences were derived from PBMCs, sampled from a glioma patient treated with radiotherapy, temozolomide or both. The CDR3 region reads CASSEIGVAGVCEQFF. The bases are TGTGCCAGCAGTGAAATAGGAGTAGCGGGAGTTTGTGAGCAGTTCTTC.